This entry features one TCR beta chain sequence. Which antigen it targets is not known. For this chain, trimming is 4 bases at the V end and 7 bases at the J end, and the number of junction bases without a gene match is 15. From cysteine to phenylalanine, the CDR3 is 17 amino acids long. Left in the record is the CDR3 DNA by itself, 51 bases read in frame from the first base. CDR1 and CDR2, looked up from the germline V gene (reference sequence), are SEHNR and FQNEAQ. Libraries were made using the immunoSEQ multiplex PCR assay. The multiplex PCR relied on a mix of 60 forward primers for TCR Vbeta segments and 13 reverse primers for TCR Jbeta segments. The CDR3 region of rearranged TCR beta genes was amplified from genomic DNA with a multiplex PCR assay. On the Illumina HiSeq System, the amplified TCR beta libraries were sequenced as 87-base-pair reads. As for how the authors treated the data: In a later analysis, some 80 million unique TCR beta chains were counted across the 690 or so repertoires, and some 10 million of these chains were shared by at least two donors. Raw reads were error-corrected and collapsed into unique sequences by a nearest-neighbor algorithm in which closely related sequences were merged to remove PCR and sequencing errors. CDR3 sequences were aligned to IMGT reference sequences to assign V, D and J gene segments. Each retained sequence needed at least a six-nucleotide match to both a V gene segment and a J gene segment. A rearrangement counted as productive if the CDR3 had no stop codons and remained in frame with V and J, and every other rearrangement counted as non-productive. CDR3 was defined according to IMGT convention as the region running from the second conserved V-encoded cysteine to the conserved J-encoded phenylalanine. The earlier analysis of about 530 of the donors excluded any sequence lacking an unambiguous match to a single V gene segment. An earlier analysis of fewer than 750 of the donors classified V segments as functional when productive rearrangements were above 56.7% and as segregating when the standard deviation between donors was above 5%. A statistical classification framework was built for diagnosing cytomegalovirus status from the catalog of TCR beta chain sequences. V and J gene assignment, in a later analysis, came from comparing TCR nucleotide sequences with IMGT/GENE-DB human TR gene sequences. A later analysis assigned CDR3 sequences and most-parsimonious VDJ recombination scenarios with the TCRdist pipeline. In a later analysis, each TCR beta chain was defined by its CDR3 amino acid sequence together with its V-gene family, and reads lacking a unique V-gene family were excluded. In a later analysis, several hundred highly shared, low-generation-probability nucleotide sequences were removed to address suspected cross-contamination and a sequencing artifact. A later analysis calculated a clonal expansion index for each public chain from normalized within-repertoire ranks of inferred template counts. In a later analysis, generation probabilities were computed using a VDJ recombination model fitted to out-of-frame rearrangements, and the results were checked against IGoR. In a later analysis, TCR-TCR, TCR-HLA and TCR-CMV co-occurrence was scored with hypergeometric tests, and a repertoire-size bias correction was applied to TCR pairs. In a later analysis, false discovery rates were estimated by permuting HLA or CMV assignments 20 times. A later analysis grouped co-occurring TCRs with DBSCAN, adding TCRdist sequence similarity when clustering within HLA-allele-positive subsets. Repertoires with fewer than 30,000 or more than 120,000 public chains, plus five repertoires with anomalous nucleotide sharing, were excluded from co-occurrence clustering. In its TCRdb copy, this immuneACCESS table keeps in-frame sequences only and misses some clones. Where compared with another copy, unresolved V genes explain less than half of these, and the others have no known cause. D and trimming come from the DNA, and the V and J calls and clone size come from that table. This sample's table lists over 80,000 clones. The ten largest clones add up to approximately 6% of the sample.

This sample stems from a study of cytomegalovirus exposure and HLA in healthy donors (dated by TCRdb to between 2016 and 2019). The study in broad terms: An earlier analysis of some 600 of the donors reported approximately 260 Gb of sequence data and 90 million to 120 million unique TCR beta sequences obtained from roughly 170 million T cells. Because of strong linkage in the cohort, roughly five DR-DQ haplotypes were treated as single units for association and clustering. The study combined high-throughput TCR immunosequencing, statistical association of individual TCRs with disease status, and machine learning to predict cytomegalovirus infection status. A later genetic analysis used genome-wide SNP genotypes for about 65% of the 666 donors, treating that subset as a discovery cohort. Using immunosequencing, the study profiled T cell repertoires from 500 to 800 subjects and related those repertoires to cytomegalovirus serostatus. An early release that covered roughly 600 HLA-typed donors contained around 300 gigabases of sequencing data and tens of millions of unique TCR sequences. Along with the roughly 610-subject first cohort, a separate validation cohort of over 90 different subjects was used. Of the roughly 400 genotyped donors, approximately 83% fell in the genetic ancestry cluster associated with self-reported Caucasian donors. On average, around 200,000 unique TCR beta nucleotide sequences were sequenced per donor among several hundred genotyped donors of the cohort, with 15% to 20% of those sequences being non-productive. All discovery cohort repertoires had been generated using a single sequencing platform. Typing coverage differed by locus: A, B, C, DRB1 and DQB1 were typed in about 620-630 donors, DQA1 in about 500, DPA1 in some 600, and DPB1 in 450 to 480. Both class I and class II loci were covered by HLA typing, at four-digit resolution. A later analysis re-analyzed previously published TCR beta repertoires from 550 to 700 donors and added high-resolution HLA genotyping to study TCR occurrence patterns. The study was designed to test whether signatures of past pathogen exposure could be identified by cataloging public T cell receptors. In the later analysis, no new phenotypic data were used to find candidate immune exposures; instead, reliance was placed on TCR beta sequences and their occurrence across donors. An earlier analysis of around 640 of the donors used high-throughput TCR beta sequencing to judge whether each TCR beta V gene segment behaved as functional or pseudogenic. Donor age, sex, ethnicity and CMV serostatus were collected together with the repertoire data. Summary of the overall study and its limitations: Sequencing depth was assumed to be roughly uniform across donors in the presence/absence analyses, though that assumption may not hold. Correlated functional status among segregating V segments might reflect linkage disequilibrium, but an unknown experimental factor could not be ruled out. The authors suggested that the approach could potentially be extended to other disease states and immunological phenotypes. Across donors, most TCR sequences were observed very rarely, whereas some public TCRs were present in many individuals. A few of the identified cytomegalovirus-associated TCR beta chains were confirmed in vitro to be specific for cytomegalovirus antigens. An association between a missense DCLRE1C variant and V-gene and J-gene trimming of TCR beta chains was found in a later genetic analysis and replicated in an independent cohort. Because HLA typing was unavailable for some donors at each locus, only the typed subset was used in association tests. The study gave a list of under 200 TCR beta chains associated with cytomegalovirus. A further reported finding was that TCR beta sequences accurately predicted the HLA-A and HLA-B alleles for most subjects in the first cohort. An earlier analysis of approximately 530 of the donors showed that most TCR beta V segments appeared in productive rearrangements either about 90% or about 30% of the time, which broadly matched IMGT annotations. The 87-base-pair reads could not distinguish some IMGT-functional V segments, including TRBV6-2 and TRBV6-3, so those segments were excluded. When HLA alleles, especially DR and DQ, strongly co-occurred, attributing TCR associations to individual alleles was difficult. A cluster of highly shared sequence variants was judged likely to be a technical artifact of the sequencing pipeline. Compared with the roughly 710-donor mean, donors in an Asian-associated ancestry cluster had fewer N-insertions in productive TCRs, according to a later genetic analysis. In a later analysis, the rate of TCR association differed among HLA loci, with DRB1 alleles having the most associated TCRs and HLA-C alleles having the fewest. Compared with equally common non-associated chains, HLA-associated TCR beta chains in a later analysis were more clonally expanded and had lower generation probabilities. In a later analysis, several top co-occurrence clusters were reported to appear linked to parvovirus B19, influenza, CMV and Epstein-Barr virus. A later analysis associated approximately 17,000 TCR beta sequences with specific HLA alleles at a false discovery rate of 0.05. The classifier was reported to diagnose cytomegalovirus status with high specificity and sensitivity in both the original and validation cohorts. The earlier analysis of a few hundred of the donors excluded roughly 16 rarely observed V segments, including chromosome 9 orphons, because counts were too low. A later analysis found that most CMV-associated TCR beta chains appeared HLA-restricted, with HLA associations seemingly driven largely by CMV exposure. This cohort had only TCR beta chains sequenced, and the lack of alpha or paired-chain data limited which features could be detected. For the cohort, immune exposure information was limited to CMV serostatus.

The cohort comprised hundreds of healthy bone marrow donors. All cohort members were sampled while nominally healthy, although unrecorded immune exposures were likely present. The donor was CMV seropositive and belonged to the group of 250 to 300 seropositive cohort members. A peripheral blood sample was collected from each donor, and TCR beta sequencing was performed on peripheral blood mononuclear cells. Genomic DNA was extracted from the blood cell samples with the Qiagen DNeasy Blood Extraction Kit. This sequence was found in a girl aged 5 to 17 in good health and CMV-seropositive. Recombination connected TRBV7-9 to TRBJ2-1; 8 bases in the middle match TRBD2. Sequencing used PBMCs. The DNA is as follows: TGTGCCAGCAGCTCCATGTGGAGCGGGGGCCTCGGGAATGAGCAGTTCTTC. Its protein reads: CASSSMWSGGLGNEQFF.